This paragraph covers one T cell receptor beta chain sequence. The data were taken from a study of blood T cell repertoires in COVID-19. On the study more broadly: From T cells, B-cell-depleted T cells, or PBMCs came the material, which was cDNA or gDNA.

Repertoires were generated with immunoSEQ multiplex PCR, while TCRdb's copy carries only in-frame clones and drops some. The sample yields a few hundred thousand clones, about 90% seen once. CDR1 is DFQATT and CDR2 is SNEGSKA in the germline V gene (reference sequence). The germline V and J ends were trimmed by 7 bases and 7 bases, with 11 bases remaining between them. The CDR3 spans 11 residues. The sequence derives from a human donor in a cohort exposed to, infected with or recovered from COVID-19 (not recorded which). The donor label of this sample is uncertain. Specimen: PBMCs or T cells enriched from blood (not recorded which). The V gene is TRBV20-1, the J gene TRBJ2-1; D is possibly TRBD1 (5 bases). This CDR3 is CSGMGRNEQFF. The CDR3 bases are TGCAGTGGAATGGGGCGGAATGAGCAGTTCTTC.